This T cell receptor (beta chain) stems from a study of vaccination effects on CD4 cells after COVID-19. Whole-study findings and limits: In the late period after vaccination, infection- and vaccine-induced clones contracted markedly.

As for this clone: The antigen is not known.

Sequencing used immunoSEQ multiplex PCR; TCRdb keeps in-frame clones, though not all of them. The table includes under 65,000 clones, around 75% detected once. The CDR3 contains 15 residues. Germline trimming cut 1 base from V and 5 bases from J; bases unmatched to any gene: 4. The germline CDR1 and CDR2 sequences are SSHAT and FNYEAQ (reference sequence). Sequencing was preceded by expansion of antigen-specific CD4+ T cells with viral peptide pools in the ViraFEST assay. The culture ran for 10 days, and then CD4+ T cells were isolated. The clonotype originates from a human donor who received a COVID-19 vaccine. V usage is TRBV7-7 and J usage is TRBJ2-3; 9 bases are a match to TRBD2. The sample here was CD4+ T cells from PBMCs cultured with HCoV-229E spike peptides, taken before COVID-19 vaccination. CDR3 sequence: CASSLGLADLDTQYF. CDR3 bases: TGTGCCAGCAGCTTAGGACTAGCGGATCTAGATACGCAGTATTTT.